The clone carrying this T cell receptor beta chain has a handful of counts. What it binds is unknown. The sample comes from a study of blood T cells in healthy people across ages. A J-beta primer mix and a sample-barcoded 5' primer were used in a second PCR of roughly 7 to 12 cycles. TCRdb called the 5' RACE reads again in MiXCR, with one record for every CDR3 protein. The sample holds fewer than 1.5 million distinct CDR3 sequences, 35% to 45% seen once. They isolated at least 6.5 million PBMCs from each sample. Trimming cost V 4 bases and J 6 bases; bases outside gene matches: 7. Germline V CDR1 and CDR2: MNHNS, SASEGT. This CDR3 is 14 amino acids long. Notes on the study in general: Changes seen in expanded clonotypes were possibly confounded by donor CMV status left unknown.

Sequencing was carried out using blood. The J gene is TRBJ1-2, the V gene TRBV6-1, with 8 positions matching TRBD1. This clonotype was obtained from a woman aged 18 to 35 in good health. The CDR3 sequence is CASSGYRGEDGYTF. The CDR3 DNA reads as TGTGCCAGCAGTGGATACAGGGGGGAGGATGGCTACACCTTC.